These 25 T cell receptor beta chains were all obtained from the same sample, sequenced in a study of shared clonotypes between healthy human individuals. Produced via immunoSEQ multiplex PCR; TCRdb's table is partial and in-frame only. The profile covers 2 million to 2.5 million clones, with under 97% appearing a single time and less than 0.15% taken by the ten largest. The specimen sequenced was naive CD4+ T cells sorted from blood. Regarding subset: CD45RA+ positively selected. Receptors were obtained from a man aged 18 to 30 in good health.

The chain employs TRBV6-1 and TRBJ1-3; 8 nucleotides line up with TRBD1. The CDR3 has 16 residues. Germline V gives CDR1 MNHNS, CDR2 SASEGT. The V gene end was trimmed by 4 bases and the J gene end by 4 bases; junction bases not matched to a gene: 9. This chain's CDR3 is CASSADRENLGNTIYF. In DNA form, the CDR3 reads TGTGCCAGCAGTGCGGACAGGGAGAACCTCGGAAACACCATATATTTT.

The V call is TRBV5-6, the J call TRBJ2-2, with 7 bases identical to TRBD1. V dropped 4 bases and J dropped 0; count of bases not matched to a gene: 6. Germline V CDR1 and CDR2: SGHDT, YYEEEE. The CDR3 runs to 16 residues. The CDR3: CASSGTGTANTGELFF. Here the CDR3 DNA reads TGTGCCAGCAGCGGAACCGGGACAGCGAACACCGGGGAGCTGTTTTTT.

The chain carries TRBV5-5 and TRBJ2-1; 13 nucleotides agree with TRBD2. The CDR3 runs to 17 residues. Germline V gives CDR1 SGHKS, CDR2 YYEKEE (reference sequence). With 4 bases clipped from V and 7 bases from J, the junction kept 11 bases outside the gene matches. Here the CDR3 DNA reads TGTGCCAGCAGCCCAATTCCCGGGACTAGCGGGGTTAATGAGCAGTTCTTC. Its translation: CASSPIPGTSGVNEQFF.

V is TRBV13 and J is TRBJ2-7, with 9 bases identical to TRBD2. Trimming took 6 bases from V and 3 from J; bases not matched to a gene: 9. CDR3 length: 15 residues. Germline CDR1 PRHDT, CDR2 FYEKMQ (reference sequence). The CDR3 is CASSQQGLANYEQYF. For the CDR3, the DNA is TGTGCCAGCAGTCAACAAGGACTAGCGAACTACGAGCAGTACTTC.

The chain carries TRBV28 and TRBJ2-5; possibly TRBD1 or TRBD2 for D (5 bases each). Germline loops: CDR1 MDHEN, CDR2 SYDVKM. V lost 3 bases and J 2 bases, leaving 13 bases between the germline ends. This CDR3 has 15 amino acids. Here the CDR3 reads CASSFMGVPQETQYF. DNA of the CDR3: TGTGCCAGCAGTTTTATGGGGGTCCCTCAAGAGACCCAGTACTTC.

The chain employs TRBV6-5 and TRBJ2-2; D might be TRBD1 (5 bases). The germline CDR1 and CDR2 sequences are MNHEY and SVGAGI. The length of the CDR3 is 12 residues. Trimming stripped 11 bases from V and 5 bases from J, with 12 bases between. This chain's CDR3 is CAVQGGTGELFF. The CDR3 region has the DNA TGTGCCGTTCAGGGTGGGACCGGGGAGCTGTTTTTT.

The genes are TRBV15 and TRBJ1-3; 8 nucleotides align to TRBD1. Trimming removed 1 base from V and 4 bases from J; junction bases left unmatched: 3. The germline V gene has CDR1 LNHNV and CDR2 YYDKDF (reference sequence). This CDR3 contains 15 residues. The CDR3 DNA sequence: TGTGCCACCAGCAGAGGACAGGGGTTAGGAAACACCATATATTTT. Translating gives CATSRGQGLGNTIYF. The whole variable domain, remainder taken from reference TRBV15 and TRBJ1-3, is DAMVIQNPRYQVTQFGKPVTLSCSQTLNHNVMYWYQQKSSQAPKLLFHYYDKDFNNEADTPDNFQSRRPNTSFCFLDIRSPGLGDTAMYLCATSRGQGLGNTIYFGEGSWLTVV.

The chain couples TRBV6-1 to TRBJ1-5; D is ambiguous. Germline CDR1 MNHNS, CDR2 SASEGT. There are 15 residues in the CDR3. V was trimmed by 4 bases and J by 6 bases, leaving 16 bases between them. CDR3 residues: CASSVFVGGGQPQHF. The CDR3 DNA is TGTGCCAGCAGTGTGTTCGTTGGAGGTGGTCAGCCCCAGCATTTT.

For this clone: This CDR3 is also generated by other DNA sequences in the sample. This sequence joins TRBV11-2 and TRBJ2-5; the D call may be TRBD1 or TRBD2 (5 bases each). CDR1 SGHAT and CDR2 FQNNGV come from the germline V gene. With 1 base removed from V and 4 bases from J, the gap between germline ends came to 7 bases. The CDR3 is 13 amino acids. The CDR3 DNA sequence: TGTGCCAGCAGCTTAGGGGACGCAGAGACCCAGTACTTC. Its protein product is CASSLGDAETQYF. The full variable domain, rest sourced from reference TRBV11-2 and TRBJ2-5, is EAGVAQSPRYKIIEKRQSVAFWCNPISGHATLYWYQQILGQGPKLLIQFQNNGVVDDSQLPKDRFSAERLKGVDSTLKIQPAKLEDSAVYLCASSLGDAETQYFGPGTRLLVL.

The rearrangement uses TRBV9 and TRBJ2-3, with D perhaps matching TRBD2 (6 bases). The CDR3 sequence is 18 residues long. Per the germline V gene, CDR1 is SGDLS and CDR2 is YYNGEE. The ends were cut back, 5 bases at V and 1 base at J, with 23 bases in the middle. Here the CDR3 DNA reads TGTGCCAGCAGTCCCGTCCGAAGGAGGGAGAGGGGCACAGATACGCAGTATTTT. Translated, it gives CASSPVRRRERGTDTQYF.

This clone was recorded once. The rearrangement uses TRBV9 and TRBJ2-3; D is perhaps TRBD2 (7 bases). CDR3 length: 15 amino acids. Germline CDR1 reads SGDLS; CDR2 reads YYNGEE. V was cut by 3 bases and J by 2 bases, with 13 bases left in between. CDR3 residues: CASSAQGRDTDTQYF. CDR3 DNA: TGTGCCAGCAGCGCCCAGGGGAGGGACACAGATACGCAGTATTTT.

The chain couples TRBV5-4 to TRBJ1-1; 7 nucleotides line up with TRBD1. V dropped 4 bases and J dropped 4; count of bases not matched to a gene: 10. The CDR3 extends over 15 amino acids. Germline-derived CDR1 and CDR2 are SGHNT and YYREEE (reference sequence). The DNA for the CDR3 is TGTGCCAGCAGCAACGTCGACAGGGCAAGCACTGAAGCTTTCTTT. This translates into CASSNVDRASTEAFF.

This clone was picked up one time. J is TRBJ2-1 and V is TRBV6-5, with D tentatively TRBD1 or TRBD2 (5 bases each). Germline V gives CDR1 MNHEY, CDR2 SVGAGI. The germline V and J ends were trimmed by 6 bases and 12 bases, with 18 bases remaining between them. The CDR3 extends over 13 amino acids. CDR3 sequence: CASSRAGTEGQFF. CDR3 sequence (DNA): TGTGCCAGCAGCCGAGCCGGGACCGAGGGGCAGTTCTTC.

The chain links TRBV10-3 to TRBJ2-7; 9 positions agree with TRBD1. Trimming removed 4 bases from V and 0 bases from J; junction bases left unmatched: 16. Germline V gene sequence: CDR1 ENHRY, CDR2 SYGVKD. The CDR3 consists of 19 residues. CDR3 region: CAISGGRGQGQSSSYEQYF. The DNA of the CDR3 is TGTGCCATCAGTGGCGGCAGGGGACAGGGTCAGAGTAGCTCCTACGAGCAGTACTTC.

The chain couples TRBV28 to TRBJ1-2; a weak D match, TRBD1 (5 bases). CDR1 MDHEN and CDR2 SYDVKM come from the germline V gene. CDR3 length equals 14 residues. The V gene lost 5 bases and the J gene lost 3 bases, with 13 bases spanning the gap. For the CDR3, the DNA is TGTGCCAGCAGTCCCCGAGGGACTGACTATGGCTACACCTTC. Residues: CASSPRGTDYGYTF.

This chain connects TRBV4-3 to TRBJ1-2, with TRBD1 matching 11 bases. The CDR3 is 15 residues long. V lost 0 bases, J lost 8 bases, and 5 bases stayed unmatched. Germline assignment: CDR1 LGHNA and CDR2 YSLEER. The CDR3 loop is CASSQDGTGGSGYTF. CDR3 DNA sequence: TGCGCCAGCAGCCAAGATGGGACAGGGGGATCGGGCTACACCTTC.

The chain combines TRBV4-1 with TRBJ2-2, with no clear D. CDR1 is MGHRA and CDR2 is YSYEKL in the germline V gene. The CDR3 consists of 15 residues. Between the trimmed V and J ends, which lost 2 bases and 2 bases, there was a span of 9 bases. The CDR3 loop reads CASSQPSGNTGELFF. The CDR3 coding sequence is TGCGCCAGCAGCCAACCCTCAGGTAACACCGGGGAGCTGTTTTTT.

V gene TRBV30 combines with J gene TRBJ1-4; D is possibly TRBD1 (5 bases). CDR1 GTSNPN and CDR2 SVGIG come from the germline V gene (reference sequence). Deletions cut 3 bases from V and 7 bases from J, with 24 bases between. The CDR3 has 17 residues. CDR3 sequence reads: CAWSYQSTGTGGEKLFF. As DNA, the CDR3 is TGTGCCTGGAGCTACCAATCAACCGGGACCGGCGGTGAAAAACTGTTTTTT. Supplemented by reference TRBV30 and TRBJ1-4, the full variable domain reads SQTIHQWPATLVQPVGSPLSLECTVEGTSNPNLYWYRQAAGRGLQLLFYSVGIGQISSEVPQNLSASRPQDRQFILSSKKLLLSDSGFYLCAWSYQSTGTGGEKLFFGSGTQLSVL.

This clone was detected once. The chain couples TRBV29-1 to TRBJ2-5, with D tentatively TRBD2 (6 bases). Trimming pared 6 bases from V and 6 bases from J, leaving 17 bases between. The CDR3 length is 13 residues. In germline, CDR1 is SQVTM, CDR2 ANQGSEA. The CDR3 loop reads CSVQGTYGQTQYF. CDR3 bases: TGCAGCGTCCAAGGGACTTACGGACAGACCCAGTACTTC.

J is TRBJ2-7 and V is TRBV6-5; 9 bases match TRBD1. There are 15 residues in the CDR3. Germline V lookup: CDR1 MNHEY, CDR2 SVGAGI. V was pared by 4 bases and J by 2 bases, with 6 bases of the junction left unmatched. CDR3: CASSSTGTGPYEQYF. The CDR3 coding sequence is TGTGCCAGCAGTTCGACCGGGACAGGGCCCTACGAGCAGTACTTC.

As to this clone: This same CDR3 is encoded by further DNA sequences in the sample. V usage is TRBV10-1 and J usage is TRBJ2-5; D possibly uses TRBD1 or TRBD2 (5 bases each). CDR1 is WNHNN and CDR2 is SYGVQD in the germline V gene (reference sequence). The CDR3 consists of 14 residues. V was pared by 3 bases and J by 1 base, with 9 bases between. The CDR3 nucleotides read TGCGCCAGCAGTGAAGGGACCGCCCAAGAGACCCAGTACTTC. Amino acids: CASSEGTAQETQYF.

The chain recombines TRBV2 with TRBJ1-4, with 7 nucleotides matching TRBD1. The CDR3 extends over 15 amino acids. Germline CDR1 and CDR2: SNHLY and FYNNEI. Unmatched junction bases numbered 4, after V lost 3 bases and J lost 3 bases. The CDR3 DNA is TGTGCCAGCAGTGAGACAGGGAGTCCTAATGAAAAACTGTTTTTT. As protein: CASSETGSPNEKLFF.

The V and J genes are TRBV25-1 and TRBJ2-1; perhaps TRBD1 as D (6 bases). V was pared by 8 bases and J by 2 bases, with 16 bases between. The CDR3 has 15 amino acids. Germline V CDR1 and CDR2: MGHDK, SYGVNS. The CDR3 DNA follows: TGTGCCAGCTGGGGCAAGGGGGACACCTACAATGAGCAGTTCTTC. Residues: CASWGKGDTYNEQFF.

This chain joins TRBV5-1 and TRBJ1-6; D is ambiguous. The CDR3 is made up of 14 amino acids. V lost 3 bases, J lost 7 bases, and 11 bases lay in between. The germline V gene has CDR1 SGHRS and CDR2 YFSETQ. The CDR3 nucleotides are TGCGCCAGCAGCTCGGACGGACTGAATTCACCCCTCCACTTT. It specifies CASSSDGLNSPLHF.

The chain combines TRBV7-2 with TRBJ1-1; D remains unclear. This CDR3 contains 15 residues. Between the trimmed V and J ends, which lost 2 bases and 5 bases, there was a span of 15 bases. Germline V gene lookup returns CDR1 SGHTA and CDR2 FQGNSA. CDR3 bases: TGTGCCAGCAGCTTATTGGGCCAGGTAGGAACTGAAGCTTTCTTT. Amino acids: CASSLLGQVGTEAFF.